A selection of T cell receptor beta chains follows, all from one sample in a study of shared clonotypes between healthy human individuals. Sequenced by immunoSEQ multiplex PCR; TCRdb stores in-frame clones only, minus some. The repertoire holds approximately 710,000 clones, with about nine tenths as singletons. The sample comprised memory CD8+ T cells from PBMCs. Receptors were obtained from a man aged 18 to 35 in good health. Some clones in this sample may be carry-over from other donors' samples. The CDR3 runs from the conserved cysteine through the conserved F or W. Each record gives: J gene, V gene, CDR3 protein.

j_call: TRBJ1-2
v_call: TRBV30
cdr3_aa: CAWSGGGGYTF

j_call: TRBJ2-5
v_call: TRBV2
cdr3_aa: CASSLPPGLAGETQYF

j_call: TRBJ2-1
v_call: TRBV5-4
cdr3_aa: CASSLPGLANNEQFF

j_call: TRBJ2-7
v_call: TRBV28
cdr3_aa: CASSRRRGYEQYF

j_call: TRBJ2-7
v_call: TRBV10-3
cdr3_aa: CAISESTGGDEQYF

j_call: TRBJ2-3
v_call: TRBV9
cdr3_aa: CASSAYGTDTQYF

j_call: TRBJ2-1
v_call: TRBV11-1
cdr3_aa: CASSSASLVRSYNEQFF

j_call: TRBJ2-7
v_call: TRBV28
cdr3_aa: CASRPDRAYEQYF

j_call: TRBJ1-1
v_call: TRBV5-1
cdr3_aa: CASRTAGTVNTEAFF

j_call: TRBJ2-7
v_call: TRBV7-8
cdr3_aa: CASSLVGEWYEQYF

j_call: TRBJ2-7
v_call: TRBV7-2
cdr3_aa: CASSLGQGHEQYF

j_call: TRBJ2-3
v_call: TRBV7-2
cdr3_aa: CASSSRDPPETQYF

j_call: TRBJ2-2
v_call: TRBV13
cdr3_aa: CASSLVTSGTGELFF

j_call: TRBJ1-5
v_call: TRBV28
cdr3_aa: CASSLGLSQPQHF

j_call: TRBJ1-2
v_call: TRBV19
cdr3_aa: CASSIDYRDRNYGYTF

j_call: TRBJ2-3
v_call: TRBV11-2
cdr3_aa: CASSFGVGTDTQYF

j_call: TRBJ1-1
v_call: TRBV25-1
cdr3_aa: CASGLIGGASGNTEAFF

j_call: TRBJ2-1
v_call: TRBV7-9
cdr3_aa: CASSLAAGGFNEQFF

j_call: TRBJ1-5
v_call: TRBV10-2
cdr3_aa: CASSTGQGQPQHF

j_call: TRBJ2-1
v_call: TRBV7-2
cdr3_aa: CASSLDRGGEQFF